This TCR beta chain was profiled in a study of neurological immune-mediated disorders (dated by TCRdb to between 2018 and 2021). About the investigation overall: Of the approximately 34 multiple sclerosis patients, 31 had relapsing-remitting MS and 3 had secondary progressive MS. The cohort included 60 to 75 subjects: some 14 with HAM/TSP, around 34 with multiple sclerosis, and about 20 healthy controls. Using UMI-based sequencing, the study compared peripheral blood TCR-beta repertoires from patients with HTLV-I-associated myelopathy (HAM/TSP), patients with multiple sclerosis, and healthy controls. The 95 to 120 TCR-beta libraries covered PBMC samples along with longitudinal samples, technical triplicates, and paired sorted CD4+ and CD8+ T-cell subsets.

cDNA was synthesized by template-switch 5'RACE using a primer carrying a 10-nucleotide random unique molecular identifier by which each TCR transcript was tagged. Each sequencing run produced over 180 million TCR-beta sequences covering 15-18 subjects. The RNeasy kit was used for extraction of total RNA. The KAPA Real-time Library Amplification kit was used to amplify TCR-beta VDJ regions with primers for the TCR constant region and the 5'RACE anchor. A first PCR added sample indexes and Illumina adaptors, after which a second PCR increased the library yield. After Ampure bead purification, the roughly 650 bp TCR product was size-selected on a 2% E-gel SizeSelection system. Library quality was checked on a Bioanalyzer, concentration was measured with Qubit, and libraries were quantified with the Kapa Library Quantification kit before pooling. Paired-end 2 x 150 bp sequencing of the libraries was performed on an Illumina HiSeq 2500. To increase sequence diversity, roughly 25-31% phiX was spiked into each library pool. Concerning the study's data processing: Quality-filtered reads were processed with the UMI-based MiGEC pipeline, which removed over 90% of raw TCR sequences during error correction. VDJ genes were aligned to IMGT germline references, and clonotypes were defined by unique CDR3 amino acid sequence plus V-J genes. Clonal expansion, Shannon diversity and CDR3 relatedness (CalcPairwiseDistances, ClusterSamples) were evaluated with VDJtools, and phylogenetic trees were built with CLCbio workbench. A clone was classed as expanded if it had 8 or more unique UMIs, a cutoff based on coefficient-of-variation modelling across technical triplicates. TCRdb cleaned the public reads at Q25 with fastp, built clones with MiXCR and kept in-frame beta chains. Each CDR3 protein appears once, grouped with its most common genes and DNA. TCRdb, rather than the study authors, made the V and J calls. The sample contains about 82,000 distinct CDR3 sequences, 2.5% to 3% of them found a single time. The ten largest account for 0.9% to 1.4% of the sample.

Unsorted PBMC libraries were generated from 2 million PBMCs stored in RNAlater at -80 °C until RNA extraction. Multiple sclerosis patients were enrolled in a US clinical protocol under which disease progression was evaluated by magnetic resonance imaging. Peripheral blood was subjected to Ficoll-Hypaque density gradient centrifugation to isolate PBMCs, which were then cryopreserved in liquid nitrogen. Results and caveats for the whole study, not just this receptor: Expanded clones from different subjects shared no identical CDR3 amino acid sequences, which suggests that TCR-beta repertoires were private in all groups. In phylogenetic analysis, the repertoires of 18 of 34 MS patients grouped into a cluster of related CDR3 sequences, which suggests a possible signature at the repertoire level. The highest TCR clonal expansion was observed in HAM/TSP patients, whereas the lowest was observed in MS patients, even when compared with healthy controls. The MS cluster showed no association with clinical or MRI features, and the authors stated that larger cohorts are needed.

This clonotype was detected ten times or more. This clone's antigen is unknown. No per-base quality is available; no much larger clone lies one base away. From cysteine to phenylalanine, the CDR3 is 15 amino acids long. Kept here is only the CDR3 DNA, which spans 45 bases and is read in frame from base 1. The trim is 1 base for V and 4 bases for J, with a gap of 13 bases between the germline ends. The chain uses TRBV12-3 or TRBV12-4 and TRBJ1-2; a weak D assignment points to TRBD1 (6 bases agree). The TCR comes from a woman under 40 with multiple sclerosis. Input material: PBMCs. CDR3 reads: CASSLVRDTLYGYTF. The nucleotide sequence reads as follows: TGTGCCAGCAGTTTAGTACGGGACACGCTCTATGGCTACACCTTC.